The 20 T cell receptor beta chains below come from one sample, sequenced in a study of graft-versus-host responses after intestinal transplantation. These receptors have no identified antigens. Only in-frame clones appear in the TCRdb table, and some are missing; sequencing was by immunoSEQ multiplex PCR. The data show under 95,000 clones, around 92% seen once. Sequencing was performed on unstimulated CD8+ T cells sorted from spleen or lymph node cells, taken before intestinal transplant. These receptors originate from a human donor who received an intestinal transplant.

The V and J genes are TRBV25-1 and TRBJ2-3; 10 nucleotides align to TRBD2. Germline loops: CDR1 MGHDK, CDR2 SYGVNS. With V trimmed by 1 base and J by 3 bases, 7 bases remained unmatched. The length of the CDR3 is 17 residues. The CDR3 region has the DNA TGTGCCAGCAGTGAATCTCGGCTAGCGGGAGAAACAGATACGCAGTATTTT. It translates to CASSESRLAGETDTQYF.

The CDR3 region has the DNA TGTGCCAGCAGCCCAGGGGTGCAAGTCTTTGACACCGGGGAGCTGTTTTTT. Protein sequence: CASSPGVQVFDTGELFF. The chain links TRBV5-6 to TRBJ2-2; D may be TRBD1 (6 bases). There are 17 residues in the CDR3. V shed 4 bases and J shed 3 bases, with 19 bases lying between them. Per the germline V gene, CDR1 is SGHDT and CDR2 is YYEEEE.

The CDR3 region has the DNA TGTGCCAGCAGCTTGGGTCCACTAGCGCCCACCTACAATGAGCAGTTCTTC. Amino acid sequence: CASSLGPLAPTYNEQFF. The chain links TRBV5-4 to TRBJ2-1, with 7 nucleotides matching TRBD2. The germline V gene has CDR1 SGHNT and CDR2 YYREEE (reference sequence). This CDR3 comprises 17 residues. Trimming removed 0 bases from V and 2 bases from J; junction bases left unmatched: 8.

V is TRBV9 and J is TRBJ2-7, with 7 bases matching TRBD1. The CDR3 covers 15 residues. V lost 1 base to trimming and J lost 4 bases; unmatched junction nucleotides: 8. CDR1 and CDR2 (germline): SGDLS, YYNGEE. The CDR3 reads CASSVQGDPPYEQYF. CDR3 DNA: TGTGCCAGCAGCGTACAGGGGGACCCACCTTACGAGCAGTACTTC.

The gene calls are TRBV5-1 and TRBJ2-5, with 14 bases lining up with TRBD2. The germline gives CDR1 SGHRS, CDR2 YFSETQ. J gave up 3 bases and V 1 base, and 2 bases lay outside the gene matches. There are 16 residues in the CDR3. The CDR3 DNA reads as TGCGCCAGCAGCTTGAGGGGACTAGCGGGGGAAGAGACCCAGTACTTC. As protein: CASSLRGLAGEETQYF.

V is TRBV15 and J is TRBJ2-1, with a weak D call TRBD1 (5 bases). CDR1 is LNHNV and CDR2 is YYDKDF in the germline V gene (reference sequence). The CDR3 totals 14 residues. Trimming took 0 bases from V and 6 from J, leaving 9 bases between them. The CDR3 DNA is TGTGCCACCAGCAGAGATCCAGGGCCCAATGAGCAGTTCTTC. It translates to CATSRDPGPNEQFF. The full variable domain, in which reference TRBV15 and TRBJ2-1 provide the parts outside the CDR3, is DAMVIQNPRYQVTQFGKPVTLSCSQTLNHNVMYWYQQKSSQAPKLLFHYYDKDFNNEADTPDNFQSRRPNTSFCFLDIRSPGLGDTAMYLCATSRDPGPNEQFFGPGTRLTVL.

The chain combines TRBV28 with TRBJ1-4; 11 nucleotides align to TRBD1. Trimming at V came to 5 bases and at J to 8 bases, leaving 7 bases not matched to a gene. Germline CDR1 is MDHEN and CDR2 is SYDVKM. This CDR3 region has 15 residues. The CDR3 loop reads CASSITDRGLEKLFF. The CDR3 DNA is TGTGCCAGCAGTATAACGGACAGGGGGCTCGAAAAACTGTTTTTT.

V and J are TRBV28 and TRBJ2-7, with TRBD1 matching over 7 bases. This CDR3 comprises 15 residues. Germline values: CDR1 MDHEN, CDR2 SYDVKM. V gave up 3 bases and J gave up 2 bases; unmatched junction bases: 7. CDR3 in amino acids: CASSFDREMAYEQYF. The CDR3 bases are TGTGCCAGCAGTTTCGACAGGGAAATGGCCTACGAGCAGTACTTC.

This sequence joins TRBV27 and TRBJ2-7; TRBD1 agrees at 8 bases. CDR3 length: 14 amino acids. Per germline, CDR1 MNHEY and CDR2 SMNVEV (reference sequence). The V segment lost 4 bases and the J segment 5 bases; nucleotides outside the gene matches: 7. For the CDR3, the DNA is TGTGCCAGCAGTTCCGGGACAGGCGGTCACGAGCAGTACTTC. This gives the protein CASSSGTGGHEQYF.

As regards this clone: An end of the junction differs from the germline gene, which may be a read error. The genes are TRBV13 and TRBJ2-1, with 13 bases identical to TRBD2. The CDR3 consists of 15 residues. The V gene's germline CDR1 is PRHDT and CDR2 FYEKMQ (reference sequence). In DNA, the CDR3 is TGTGCCAGCAGCCTAGGACTAGCGGGAGTTGATGAGCAGTTCTTC. Translating it yields CASSLGLAGVDEQFF.

This sequence joins TRBV27 and TRBJ1-5, with a possible D match to TRBD1 (6 bases). This CDR3 is built from 14 residues. Germline V gives CDR1 MNHEY, CDR2 SMNVEV (reference sequence). Trimming cost V 6 bases and J 4 bases, with 13 bases left between them. CDR3 sequence (DNA): TGTGCCAGCAGCCTACAGGGCTTTAATCAGCCCCAGCATTTT. Residues: CASSLQGFNQPQHF.

The chain uses TRBV27 and TRBJ2-6; perhaps TRBD1 as D (6 bases). The CDR3 is 17 residues long. Trimming stripped 5 bases from V and 0 bases from J, with 14 bases between. The V gene's germline CDR1 is MNHEY and CDR2 SMNVEV (reference sequence). The CDR3 reads CASSPRQVYSGANVLTF. The CDR3 DNA reads TGTGCCAGCAGTCCCCGACAGGTCTACTCTGGGGCCAACGTCCTGACTTTC.

V gene TRBV27 combines with J gene TRBJ2-1; 8 bases align to TRBD2. This CDR3 comprises 11 residues. V trimming: 6 bases; J trimming: 14 bases; junction bases outside the gene matches: 6. Germline CDR1 MNHEY, CDR2 SMNVEV (reference sequence). This CDR3 is CASRAGTREFF. In DNA, the CDR3 is TGTGCCAGCAGGGCAGGGACTAGAGAGTTCTTC.

The chain joins TRBV27 to TRBJ2-3; no clear D. Germline assignment: CDR1 MNHEY and CDR2 SMNVEV (reference sequence). Trimming pared 6 bases from V and 2 bases from J, leaving 15 bases between. The CDR3 covers 15 residues. The CDR3 spells CASSILAATTDTQYF. CDR3 DNA sequence: TGTGCCAGCAGCATCTTAGCAGCTACCACAGATACGCAGTATTTT.

The rearrangement links TRBV10-2 to TRBJ2-1, with D possibly matching TRBD2 (5 bases). V gave up 6 bases and J gave up 5 bases, with 8 bases separating them. In germline, CDR1 is WSHSY, CDR2 SAAADI. The CDR3 is 12 amino acids. This CDR3 is CASRDFHNEQFF. The CDR3 nucleotides are TGCGCCAGCAGGGACTTTCACAATGAGCAGTTCTTC.

This clone was detected once. V is TRBV5-4 and J is TRBJ2-1; unclear D gene. There are 16 residues in the CDR3. Between the trimmed V and J ends, which lost 6 bases and 5 bases, there was a span of 21 bases. CDR1 and CDR2 (germline): SGHNT, YYREEE (reference sequence). The CDR3 protein is CASTRVTVRSNNEQFF. CDR3 nucleotides: TGTGCCAGCACCCGGGTGACGGTGCGCTCTAACAATGAGCAGTTCTTC.

This chain uses TRBV28 with TRBJ2-2, with 9 nucleotides matching TRBD1. Germline CDR1 and CDR2: MDHEN and SYDVKM. CDR3 length equals 16 residues. Trimming took 8 bases from V and 3 from J; bases not matched to a gene: 10. CDR3 sequence: CASGFRDREDTGELFF. The CDR3 nucleotides read TGTGCCAGCGGCTTCCGGGACAGGGAGGACACCGGGGAGCTGTTTTTT.

This chain uses TRBV28 with TRBJ2-1, with TRBD1 matching over 7 bases. Germline CDR1 and CDR2: MDHEN and SYDVKM. CDR3 length equals 15 residues. Trimming at V came to 4 bases and at J to 5 bases, leaving 8 bases not matched to a gene. The CDR3 loop is CASSYTGAANNEQFF. The DNA for the CDR3 is TGTGCCAGCAGTTATACAGGGGCCGCCAACAATGAGCAGTTCTTC.

CDR3 loop: CSVEEGRDSYEQYF. CDR3 coding DNA: TGCAGCGTTGAAGAGGGCAGGGACTCCTACGAGCAGTACTTC. The J gene is TRBJ2-7, the V gene TRBV29-1; D might be TRBD1 (5 bases). The ends were cut back, 0 bases at V and 0 bases at J, with 9 bases in the middle. CDR1 and CDR2 from the germline V gene are SQVTM and ANQGSEA. The CDR3 runs to 14 residues.

The chain combines TRBV10-3 with TRBJ2-5; 14 bases fit TRBD2. The CDR3 contains 18 residues. Germline assignment: CDR1 ENHRY and CDR2 SYGVKD. After removal of 0 bases from V and 3 bases from J, the junction contained 6 bases not matched to a gene. In DNA form, the CDR3 reads TGTGCCATCAGTGAGTCCGGTCTGGGACTAGCGGGAGAAGAGACCCAGTACTTC. Its translation is CAISESGLGLAGEETQYF.